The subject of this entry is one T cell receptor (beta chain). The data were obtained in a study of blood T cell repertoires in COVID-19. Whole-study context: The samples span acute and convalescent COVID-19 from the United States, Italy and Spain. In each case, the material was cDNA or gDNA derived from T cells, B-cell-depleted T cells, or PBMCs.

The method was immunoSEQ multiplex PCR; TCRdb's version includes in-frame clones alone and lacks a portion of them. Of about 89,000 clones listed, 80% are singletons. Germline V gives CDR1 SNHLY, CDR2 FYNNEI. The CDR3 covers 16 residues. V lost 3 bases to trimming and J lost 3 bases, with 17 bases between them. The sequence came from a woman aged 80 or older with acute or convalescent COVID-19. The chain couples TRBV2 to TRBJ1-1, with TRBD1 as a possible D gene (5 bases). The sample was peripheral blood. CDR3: CASSDVQGRGDTEAFF. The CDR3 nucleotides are TGTGCCAGCAGTGATGTGCAGGGCCGTGGGGACACTGAAGCTTTCTTT. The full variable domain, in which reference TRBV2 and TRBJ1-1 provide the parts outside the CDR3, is EPEVTQTPSHQVTQMGQEVILRCVPISNHLYFYWYRQILGQKVEFLVSFYNNEISEKSEIFDDQFSVERPDGSNFTLKIRSTKLEDSAMYFCASSDVQGRGDTEAFFGQGTRLTVV.